These 32 T cell receptor beta chains came from one sample sequenced in a study of chemoradiotherapy in HPV16-positive cancers (dated by TCRdb to 2022 to 2024). Library creation used the immunoSEQ multiplex PCR assay. Held by TCRdb, this immuneACCESS table contains in-frame sequences only and omits some clones. Under half of the omission traces to an unresolved V gene where checked; the cause of the rest is unknown. Within this sample are 8,600 or so clones, with about 85% of them counted one time only. Of the sample, 3.1% is held by the ten largest clones. The sample in question was tumor tissue, obtained from a patient who underwent chemoradiotherapy. The receptors come from a human donor with HPV-associated anogenital cancer.

This chain connects TRBV7-2 to TRBJ1-3; D remains unclear. The CDR3 runs 15 residues. V dropped 3 bases and J dropped 3 bases, with 12 bases sitting between them. CDR1 and CDR2 (germline): SGHTA, FQGNSA. The CDR3 reads CASSFQGNFGNTIYF. The CDR3 DNA is TGTGCCAGCAGCTTTCAAGGGAACTTTGGAAACACCATATATTTT. The whole variable domain, filled in from reference TRBV7-2 and TRBJ1-3, reads GAGVSQSPSNKVTEKGKDVELRCDPISGHTALYWYRQSLGQGLEFLIYFQGNSAPDKSGLPSDRFSAERTGGSVSTLTIQRTQQEDSAVYLCASSFQGNFGNTIYFGEGSWLTVV.

J is TRBJ1-5 and V is TRBV6-1; TRBD1 matches 10 bases. Looked up from germline, CDR1 is MNHNS and CDR2 is SASEGT. The CDR3 has 14 amino acids. Trimming at V came to 7 bases and at J to 7 bases, leaving 7 bases not matched to a gene. The CDR3 bases are TGTGCCAGCATTGACAGGGGGCTCGGACAGCCCCAGCATTTT. This sequence encodes CASIDRGLGQPQHF.

The chain employs TRBV7-9 and TRBJ2-2; the match to TRBD1 covers 7 bases. This CDR3 contains 15 residues. From germline, CDR1 is SEHNR and CDR2 FQNEAQ (reference sequence). The J segment lost 2 bases and the V segment lost 11 bases, leaving 11 bases of the junction unmatched. The CDR3 DNA sequence: TGTGCCGGCAACGACAGGGCTCTAAACACCGGGGAGCTGTTTTTT. This translates into CAGNDRALNTGELFF.

V is TRBV6-5 and J is TRBJ2-7; 7 nucleotides agree with TRBD1. This CDR3 has 14 residues. Germline assignment: CDR1 MNHEY and CDR2 SVGAGI. Trimming cost V 5 bases and J 3 bases; bases outside gene matches: 7. In DNA, the CDR3 is TGTGCCAGCAGTCGTCCGGGACAGCACTACGAGCAGTACTTC. Protein: CASSRPGQHYEQYF.

This chain connects TRBV2 to TRBJ2-3; TRBD2 matches at 9 bases. V lost 6 bases and J lost 2; bases outside the gene matches: 12. The CDR3 is 17 residues long. Germline-derived CDR1 and CDR2 are SNHLY and FYNNEI. As DNA, the CDR3 is TGTGCCAGCAGCCCAATTACGGGACTAGCAGTCACAGATACGCAGTATTTT. Amino acids: CASSPITGLAVTDTQYF.

This clone was seen once. The V gene is TRBV7-8, the J gene TRBJ1-2; possible D gene TRBD1, 6 bases. V was shortened by 5 bases and J by 5 bases, with 18 bases between the two germline ends. CDR1 SGHVS and CDR2 FQNEAQ come from the germline V gene. This CDR3 region has 15 residues. In nucleotides, the CDR3 is TGTGCCAGCAGCCCCCAGCCGGGGGCCTCATATGGCTACACCTTC. It codes for CASSPQPGASYGYTF. Combining the CDR3 with reference TRBV7-8 and TRBJ1-2 gives the whole variable domain GAGVSQSPRYKVAKRGQDVALRCDPISGHVSLFWYQQALGQGPEFLTYFQNEAQLDKSGLPSDRFFAERPEGSVSTLKIQRTQQEDSAVYLCASSPQPGASYGYTFGSGTRLTVV.

J is TRBJ2-5 and V is TRBV19, with D perhaps given as TRBD1 or TRBD2 (5 bases each). Germline CDR1 reads LNHDA; CDR2 reads SQIVND (reference sequence). The CDR3 extends over 12 amino acids. V was shortened by 3 bases and J by 7 bases, with 9 bases between the two germline ends. The CDR3, as DNA: TGTGCCAGTAGTATCGTTGGGGGGACCCAGTACTTC. Its translation: CASSIVGGTQYF. The whole variable domain, remainder taken from reference TRBV19 and TRBJ2-5, is DGGITQSPKYLFRKEGQNVTLSCEQNLNHDAMYWYRQDPGQGLRLIYYSQIVNDFQKGDIAEGYSVSREKKESFPLTVTSAQKNPTAFYLCASSIVGGTQYFGPGTRLLVL.

The chain joins TRBV27 to TRBJ1-1, with D possibly TRBD1 on 6 matching bases. V was clipped by 7 bases and J by 0 bases, with 15 bases between them. The CDR3 has 15 residues. CDR1 is MNHEY and CDR2 is SMNVEV in the germline V gene (reference sequence). The CDR3 nucleotides are TGTGCCAGCACTCCAAAGGGGGGGATGAACACTGAAGCTTTCTTT. Residues: CASTPKGGMNTEAFF.

This chain connects TRBV30 to TRBJ2-7; D is perhaps TRBD1 (7 bases). V shed 1 base and J shed 0 bases, with 16 bases lying between them. Germline V gene sequence: CDR1 GTSNPN, CDR2 SVGIG (reference sequence). The CDR3 length is 16 residues. The CDR3 is CAWSGQGGTNSYEQYF. The CDR3 DNA is TGTGCCTGGAGTGGACAGGGAGGCACTAACTCCTACGAGCAGTACTTC. The whole variable domain, filled in from reference TRBV30 and TRBJ2-7, reads SQTIHQWPATLVQPVGSPLSLECTVEGTSNPNLYWYRQAAGRGLQLLFYSVGIGQISSEVPQNLSASRPQDRQFILSSKKLLLSDSGFYLCAWSGQGGTNSYEQYFGPGTRLTVT.

J is TRBJ2-3 and V is TRBV29-1, with D uncertain. CDR1 is SQVTM and CDR2 is ANQGSEA in the germline V gene. The V and J ends lost 1 base and 1 base respectively, with 12 bases between them. The CDR3 length is 15 residues. CDR3 amino acids: CSVEGGNKGTDTQYF. In DNA, the CDR3 is TGCAGCGTTGAAGGAGGAAATAAAGGCACAGATACGCAGTATTTT.

The chain carries TRBV27 and TRBJ2-7, with 10 bases identical to TRBD1. J lost 5 bases, V lost 8 bases, and 9 bases had no gene match. The CDR3 covers 14 residues. Germline CDR1 MNHEY, CDR2 SMNVEV (reference sequence). The CDR3 spells CASGRDRGQHEQYF. DNA of the CDR3: TGTGCCAGCGGTAGGGACAGGGGTCAACACGAGCAGTACTTC.

The chain carries TRBV5-5 and TRBJ1-1; D is ambiguous. Germline V lookup: CDR1 SGHKS, CDR2 YYEKEE (reference sequence). V lost 4 bases and J 2 bases, leaving 9 bases between the germline ends. There are 13 residues in the CDR3. The CDR3 DNA reads TGTGCCAGCAGCCCAGGACCCAACACTGAAGCTTTCTTT. Its translation: CASSPGPNTEAFF.

This sequence joins TRBV4-1 and TRBJ1-1, with TRBD1 matching 11 bases. V was clipped by 4 bases and J by 1 base; unmatched bases: 14. CDR3 length equals 19 residues. Germline V CDR1 and CDR2: MGHRA, YSYEKL. CDR3 protein: CASSLLPRGTGGKNTEAFF. The CDR3 region has the DNA TGCGCCAGCAGCCTCCTACCAAGGGGGACAGGGGGGAAGAACACTGAAGCTTTCTTT.

CDR3 nucleotides: TGTGCCAGCAGCTTCAGAAGGGATGGCTACACCTTC. The encoded protein is CASSFRRDGYTF. This rearrangement joins TRBV5-4 to TRBJ1-2, with D unclear. Trimming cost V 2 bases and J 6 bases, with 8 bases left between them. The CDR3 sequence is 12 residues long. Germline CDR1 and CDR2: SGHNT and YYREEE (reference sequence).

The V gene is TRBV6-1, the J gene TRBJ1-1; tentatively, D is TRBD1 (5 bases). CDR1 MNHNS and CDR2 SASEGT come from the germline V gene. Trimming pared 3 bases from V and 4 bases from J, leaving 15 bases between. The CDR3 runs to 15 residues. The CDR3 region is CASSDHHPGGTEAFF. As DNA, the CDR3 is TGTGCCAGCAGTGACCATCATCCGGGGGGCACTGAAGCTTTCTTT.

V usage is TRBV5-1 and J usage is TRBJ1-2, with 7 bases matching TRBD1. In germline, CDR1 is SGHRS, CDR2 YFSETQ. The CDR3 extends over 14 amino acids. With V trimmed by 5 bases and J by 3 bases, 7 bases remained unmatched. CDR3 in amino acids: CASRTTTGDYGYTF. CDR3 bases: TGCGCCAGCAGGACTACTACAGGGGACTATGGCTACACCTTC.

The chain employs TRBV5-1 and TRBJ2-7, with 8 bases matching TRBD1. Germline assignment: CDR1 SGHRS and CDR2 YFSETQ. With 4 bases clipped from V and 4 bases from J, the junction kept 13 bases outside the gene matches. The CDR3 runs to 16 residues. Here the CDR3 DNA reads TGCGCCAGCAGCATCCACCCAGGGGGCAAGGGGTACGAGCAGTACTTC. Translated: CASSIHPGGKGYEQYF.

CDR3 sequence (DNA): TGTGCCAGCAGCCCACCGAACCCCACAGGGAACTCACCCCTCCACTTT. Encoded protein: CASSPPNPTGNSPLHF. The J gene is TRBJ1-6, the V gene TRBV7-2; maybe TRBD1 (6 bases). Germline V gives CDR1 SGHTA, CDR2 FQGNSA. This CDR3 comprises 16 residues. V lost 5 bases, J lost 10 bases, and 21 bases lay in between.

This chain uses TRBV5-1 with TRBJ2-1; possible D gene TRBD1, 5 bases. This CDR3 contains 14 residues. Trimming removed 1 base from V and 10 bases from J, with 15 bases in between. The germline V gene encodes CDR1 SGHRS and CDR2 YFSETQ. Here the CDR3 reads CASSLWGSAVEQFF. The CDR3 nucleotides read TGCGCCAGCAGCTTGTGGGGCTCGGCGGTCGAGCAGTTCTTC. Drawing the rest from reference TRBV5-1 and TRBJ2-1, the complete variable domain is KAGVTQTPRYLIKTRGQQVTLSCSPISGHRSVSWYQQTPGQGLQFLFEYFSETQRNKGNFPGRFSGRQFSNSRSEMNVSTLELGDSALYLCASSLWGSAVEQFFGPGTRLTVL.

This rearrangement joins TRBV15 to TRBJ2-2, with D tentatively TRBD1 (5 bases). The CDR3 has 15 residues. Germline lookup yields CDR1 LNHNV and CDR2 YYDKDF (reference sequence). Trimming stripped 1 base from V and 6 bases from J, with 12 bases between. The CDR3 here is CATSRGQLGSGELFF. In nucleotides, the CDR3 is TGTGCCACCAGCAGAGGACAGCTTGGCTCCGGGGAGCTGTTTTTT.

The chain couples TRBV9 to TRBJ2-2; tentative D call: TRBD1 (5 bases). V lost 1 base, J lost 1 base, and 8 bases lay in between. CDR3 length: 15 amino acids. Per germline, CDR1 SGDLS and CDR2 YYNGEE. The CDR3 nucleotides read TGTGCCAGCAGCGTATTTACAGGGAACACCGGGGAGCTGTTTTTT. Residues: CASSVFTGNTGELFF.

The chain uses TRBV6-1 and TRBJ1-2; D may be TRBD1 (5 bases). Trimming shortened V by 4 bases and J by 2 bases, and 8 bases separated the two germline ends. The length of the CDR3 is 13 residues. The germline CDR1 and CDR2 sequences are MNHNS and SASEGT. The CDR3, as DNA: TGTGCCAGCAGTGTGGACACCAACTATGGCTACACCTTC. It codes for CASSVDTNYGYTF.

The chain links TRBV5-5 to TRBJ1-1; no reliable D call. Deletions cut 3 bases from V and 5 bases from J, with 17 bases between. Germline CDR1 is SGHKS and CDR2 is YYEKEE (reference sequence). The CDR3 is made up of 15 amino acids. The CDR3 coding sequence is TGTGCCAGCAGCTCGGGGTGGGTACGAGGGACTGAAGCTTTCTTT. This codes for CASSSGWVRGTEAFF.

The genes are TRBV6-1 and TRBJ2-7; D is possibly TRBD1 or TRBD2 (5 bases each). The CDR3 runs 12 residues. Per the germline V gene, CDR1 is MNHNS and CDR2 is SASEGT. The germline V and J ends were trimmed by 4 bases and 5 bases, with 9 bases remaining between them. The CDR3 DNA reads TGTGCCAGCAGTGCGGGGCCCCACGAGCAGTACTTC. Protein sequence: CASSAGPHEQYF.

This sequence joins TRBV20-1 and TRBJ2-1; possibly TRBD2 for D (5 bases). The CDR3 length is 11 residues. Germline CDR1 reads DFQATT; CDR2 reads SNEGSKA (reference sequence). The V and J ends lost 3 bases and 10 bases respectively, with 10 bases between them. Here the CDR3 reads CSARRDLEQFF. The DNA for the CDR3 is TGCAGTGCTAGGAGGGATCTCGAGCAGTTCTTC.

The chain recombines TRBV18 with TRBJ1-2, with D maybe TRBD1 (5 bases). This CDR3 has 14 amino acids. CDR1 KGHSH and CDR2 LQKENI come from the germline V gene. The V gene lost 2 bases and the J gene lost 7 bases, with 14 bases spanning the gap. CDR3 in amino acids: CASSPKGTESGYTF. The DNA for the CDR3 is TGTGCCAGCTCACCAAAGGGGACTGAGAGTGGCTACACCTTC.

The rearrangement uses TRBV4-2 and TRBJ2-5; the match to TRBD2 covers 11 bases. V trimming: 3 bases; J trimming: 5 bases; junction bases outside the gene matches: 20. This CDR3 has 20 amino acids. Germline assignment: CDR1 LGHNA and CDR2 YNFKEQ. CDR3 region: CASSQDAGGGLAGPVETQYF. CDR3 bases: TGTGCCAGCAGCCAGGACGCCGGGGGAGGACTAGCGGGCCCCGTGGAGACCCAGTACTTC.

The chain is built from TRBV11-2 and TRBJ2-3; the D is unclear. The germline gives CDR1 SGHAT, CDR2 FQNNGV. Trimming shortened V by 2 bases and J by 1 base, and 13 bases separated the two germline ends. This CDR3 has 16 amino acids. CDR3 nucleotide sequence: TGTGCCAGCAGCTTACTTGCAGCTGTGGGCACAGATACGCAGTATTTT. It specifies CASSLLAAVGTDTQYF.

In its sample, this clone was seen a few times. V gene TRBV25-1 combines with J gene TRBJ2-3, with D hard to call. The ends were cut back, 3 bases at V and 3 bases at J, with 13 bases in the middle. The V gene's germline CDR1 is MGHDK and CDR2 SYGVNS. The length of the CDR3 is 15 residues. CDR3 amino acids: CASSDWQEITDTQYF. The CDR3 nucleotides are TGTGCCAGCAGTGATTGGCAGGAGATAACAGATACGCAGTATTTT.

The chain employs TRBV11-3 and TRBJ2-2; the D gene is possibly TRBD2 (5 bases). This CDR3 contains 15 residues. Trimming took 1 base from V and 7 from J, leaving 13 bases between them. From germline, CDR1 is SGHNT and CDR2 YENEEA. CDR3 nucleotides: TGTGCCAGCAGCTTAGGCGGGCTCGTTTACGGGGAGCTGTTTTTT. Its protein product is CASSLGGLVYGELFF.

J is TRBJ2-1 and V is TRBV11-2, with D tentatively TRBD1 (7 bases). Germline CDR1 is SGHAT and CDR2 is FQNNGV. The CDR3 is 16 amino acids. Trimming shortened V by 1 base and J by 4 bases, and 14 bases separated the two germline ends. The CDR3 DNA reads TGTGCCAGCAGCTTAGTTGCGCAGGGGGGTTACAATGAGCAGTTCTTC. It translates to CASSLVAQGGYNEQFF.

This sequence joins TRBV10-1 and TRBJ2-5, with a tentative D call TRBD1 (6 bases). Germline lookup yields CDR1 WNHNN and CDR2 SYGVQD (reference sequence). CDR3 size: 14 residues. V lost 3 bases to trimming and J lost 1 base, with 9 bases between them. CDR3 bases: TGCGCCAGCAGTGACCGGGACACCCAAGAGACCCAGTACTTC. It encodes CASSDRDTQETQYF.